Each of the 25 T cell receptor beta chains below was sequenced from the same sample in a study of shared clonotypes between healthy human individuals. Cells designated naive CD8 were CD45RO-negative and were positively selected for CCR7, with terminally differentiated effector memory CD45RA+ cells excluded. Only in-frame clones appear in the TCRdb table, and some are missing; sequencing was by immunoSEQ multiplex PCR. The sample consists of about 820,000 clones, about 92% of them appearing once. Sequenced sample: naive CD8+ T cells sorted from blood. These receptors all stem from a man aged 25 to 40 in good health.

This chain connects TRBV4-3 to TRBJ2-7; possible D gene TRBD1, 6 bases. V gave up 0 bases and J gave up 3 bases, with 9 bases separating them. The CDR3 totals 14 residues. CDR1 and CDR2 from the germline V gene are LGHNA and YSLEER. The CDR3 DNA follows: TGCGCCAGCAGCCAAGACAGGGGTTTCTACGAGCAGTACTTC. Its protein product is CASSQDRGFYEQYF.

The rearrangement uses TRBV7-6 and TRBJ2-1; D possibly corresponds to TRBD2 (6 bases). V lost 1 base, J lost 2 bases, and 21 bases lay in between. The CDR3 contains 19 residues. Per germline, CDR1 SGHVS and CDR2 FNYEAQ. The CDR3 bases are TGTGCCAGCAGCTTAGAATTATTGTCGGGGGTCTCAACCTACAATGAGCAGTTCTTC. Its translation: CASSLELLSGVSTYNEQFF.

A remark on this clone: Other nucleotide sequences in the sample specify the same CDR3. The V and J genes are TRBV27 and TRBJ2-7; no reliable D call. V dropped 5 bases and J dropped 0 bases, with 2 bases sitting between them. Looked up from germline, CDR1 is MNHEY and CDR2 is SMNVEV (reference sequence). The CDR3 contains 11 residues. CDR3 in DNA: TGTGCCAGCAGTGGCTCCTACGAGCAGTACTTC. Translating it yields CASSGSYEQYF.

The chain is built from TRBV4-1 and TRBJ1-4, with 9 bases matching TRBD1. CDR1 and CDR2 (germline): MGHRA, YSYEKL. This CDR3 is built from 15 residues. V dropped 3 bases and J dropped 4; count of bases not matched to a gene: 3. This chain's CDR3 is CASSHTGGLNEKLFF. In DNA form, the CDR3 reads TGCGCCAGCAGCCACACAGGGGGCCTTAATGAAAAACTGTTTTTT.

The chain joins TRBV14 to TRBJ2-6; D uncertain. V was shortened by 0 bases and J by 2 bases, with 5 bases between the two germline ends. Germline V gene sequence: CDR1 SGHDN, CDR2 FVKESK. The CDR3 covers 15 residues. Here the CDR3 DNA reads TGTGCCAGCAGCCAAGATAGAGCTGGGGCCAACGTCCTGACTTTC. The encoded protein is CASSQDRAGANVLTF.

The rearrangement joins TRBV7-2 to TRBJ2-3; either TRBD1 or TRBD2 may fit D (5 bases each). CDR3 length: 17 residues. Trimming cost V 5 bases and J 0 bases, with 18 bases left between them. CDR1 and CDR2 (germline): SGHTA, FQGNSA. CDR3 bases: TGTGCCAGCAGCGAGCCGGGACGGTTTTCTAGCACAGATACGCAGTATTTT. Amino acid sequence: CASSEPGRFSSTDTQYF.

The chain combines TRBV29-1 with TRBJ2-6, with D uncertain. Per germline, CDR1 SQVTM and CDR2 ANQGSEA. CDR3 length equals 16 residues. V was trimmed by 6 bases and J by 0 bases, leaving 15 bases between them. The CDR3 sequence: CSVAASRDSGANVLTF. The CDR3 nucleotides are TGCAGCGTGGCCGCTTCCAGAGACTCTGGGGCCAACGTCCTGACTTTC.

The chain uses TRBV13 and TRBJ1-1, with D possibly TRBD1 on 6 matching bases. The V end was cut by 3 bases, the J end by 5 bases, with 13 bases between. Germline-derived CDR1 and CDR2 are PRHDT and FYEKMQ (reference sequence). This CDR3 comprises 14 residues. CDR3 amino acids: CASSFTGQRTEAFF. The CDR3 DNA reads as TGTGCCAGCAGCTTCACAGGGCAGAGGACTGAAGCTTTCTTT.

The rearrangement uses TRBV7-8 and TRBJ1-5; D is uncertain. V lost 0 bases, J lost 6 bases, and 12 bases lay in between. Germline lookup yields CDR1 SGHVS and CDR2 FQNEAQ. CDR3 length: 15 residues. The CDR3 spells CASSLARGPGQPQHF. The CDR3 DNA is TGTGCCAGCAGCTTAGCGCGGGGTCCTGGTCAGCCCCAGCATTTT.

The CDR3 sequence is CASSFGAGRNQPQHF. CDR3 bases: TGTGCCAGCAGCTTCGGGGCGGGGAGAAATCAGCCCCAGCATTTT. The genes are TRBV7-9 and TRBJ1-5; possible D gene TRBD1, 5 bases. From germline, CDR1 is SEHNR and CDR2 FQNEAQ (reference sequence). Trimming left V 3 bases short and J 4 bases short, with 13 bases between. The CDR3 contains 15 residues.

The rearrangement joins TRBV2 to TRBJ2-4, with 9 bases lining up with TRBD2. The CDR3 totals 18 residues. Per germline, CDR1 SNHLY and CDR2 FYNNEI. The V segment lost 8 bases and the J segment 0 bases; nucleotides outside the gene matches: 14. The CDR3 region is CASFGGRAIEGAKNIQYF. The DNA of the CDR3 is TGTGCCAGCTTTGGCGGGAGGGCCATTGAGGGAGCCAAAAACATTCAGTACTTC.

The chain carries TRBV19 and TRBJ2-1; D might be TRBD1 (5 bases). This CDR3 is 15 amino acids long. V shed 6 bases and J shed 0 bases, with 12 bases lying between them. CDR1 and CDR2 from the germline V gene are LNHDA and SQIVND (reference sequence). The CDR3 reads CASRIDSFSYNEQFF. In DNA form, the CDR3 reads TGTGCCAGTAGGATCGACAGTTTCTCCTACAATGAGCAGTTCTTC.

The chain employs TRBV11-3 and TRBJ2-6; no definite D call. V was clipped by 4 bases and J by 3 bases, with 4 bases between them. This CDR3 comprises 13 residues. CDR1 and CDR2 from the germline V gene are SGHNT and YENEEA. CDR3 nucleotides: TGTGCCAGCAGCTCTCATGGGGCCAACGTCCTGACTTTC. Its protein product is CASSSHGANVLTF.

The CDR3, as DNA: TGTGCCAGCGGGCCGGGACAGGGGGCCTACGAGCAGTACTTC. It specifies CASGPGQGAYEQYF. The rearrangement links TRBV7-6 to TRBJ2-7; 11 positions match TRBD1. The CDR3 sequence is 14 residues long. Germline V gene sequence: CDR1 SGHVS, CDR2 FNYEAQ. V trimming: 8 bases; J trimming: 2 bases; junction bases outside the gene matches: 5.

The chain links TRBV5-6 to TRBJ1-2, with unresolved D. Germline V gene data show CDR1 as SGHDT and CDR2 as YYEEEE. The CDR3 loop spans 16 amino acids. V dropped 1 base and J dropped 4 bases, with 17 bases sitting between them. CDR3 in DNA: TGTGCCAGCAGCTTGAGGCGCGAGGGTTGGGCCTATGGCTACACCTTC. It is translated as CASSLRREGWAYGYTF.

The chain carries TRBV27 and TRBJ2-1; 10 bases match TRBD2. CDR1 MNHEY and CDR2 SMNVEV come from the germline V gene (reference sequence). This CDR3 has 16 amino acids. V dropped 0 bases and J dropped 7; count of bases not matched to a gene: 6. This CDR3 is CASSLSFLAGVNEQFF. The CDR3 bases are TGTGCCAGCAGTTTATCTTTCCTAGCGGGAGTGAATGAGCAGTTCTTC.

This clone appeared a single time. V and J are TRBV6-1 and TRBJ2-1, with D maybe TRBD2 (6 bases). CDR1 is MNHNS and CDR2 is SASEGT in the germline V gene. The ends were cut back, 8 bases at V and 8 bases at J, with 19 bases in the middle. The CDR3 has 14 residues. This CDR3 reads CASGGSTQRDEQFF. CDR3 in DNA: TGTGCCAGCGGGGGGTCTACCCAGAGGGATGAGCAGTTCTTC.

This sequence joins TRBV5-1 and TRBJ2-7, with 16 bases aligning to TRBD2. Germline V gives CDR1 SGHRS, CDR2 YFSETQ. This CDR3 spans 16 amino acids. V dropped 8 bases and J dropped 2; count of bases not matched to a gene: 7. The CDR3 loop reads CAREPGLAGGPYEQYF. The CDR3 nucleotides read TGCGCCAGGGAACCGGGACTAGCGGGAGGGCCCTACGAGCAGTACTTC.

The rearrangement uses TRBV25-1 and TRBJ2-7, with 10 bases that match TRBD2. V dropped 1 base and J dropped 5; count of bases not matched to a gene: 8. From germline, CDR1 is MGHDK and CDR2 SYGVNS. The length of the CDR3 is 16 residues. CDR3 protein: CASSEFGSGRADEQYF. DNA for the CDR3: TGTGCCAGCAGTGAATTTGGAAGCGGGAGGGCTGACGAGCAGTACTTC.

The chain employs TRBV5-4 and TRBJ2-7; 7 bases are a match to TRBD1. Trimming removed 2 bases from V and 1 base from J; junction bases left unmatched: 6. CDR3 length: 15 residues. Germline V gene sequence: CDR1 SGHNT, CDR2 YYREEE (reference sequence). CDR3 amino acids: CASSFGTEGSYEQYF. The CDR3 DNA is TGTGCCAGCAGCTTCGGGACAGAGGGATCCTACGAGCAGTACTTC.

This chain uses TRBV25-1 with TRBJ2-2; D is undetermined. V was trimmed by 10 bases and J by 9 bases, leaving 18 bases between them. The CDR3 runs to 13 residues. The germline CDR1 and CDR2 sequences are MGHDK and SYGVNS. The CDR3 reads CATLDSWLRELFF. The CDR3 region has the DNA TGTGCCACCCTGGATAGCTGGCTGCGGGAGCTGTTTTTT.

This clone appeared many times. The same CDR3 is also encoded by other DNA sequences in this sample. The gene calls are TRBV5-1 and TRBJ1-1, with unresolved D. There are 13 residues in the CDR3. Germline loops: CDR1 SGHRS, CDR2 YFSETQ. V dropped 1 base and J dropped 3 bases, with 7 bases sitting between them. In DNA form, the CDR3 reads TGCGCCAGCAGCTTGAGAGAGGACACTGAAGCTTTCTTT. It is translated as CASSLREDTEAFF. The full variable domain, in which reference TRBV5-1 and TRBJ1-1 provide the parts outside the CDR3, is KAGVTQTPRYLIKTRGQQVTLSCSPISGHRSVSWYQQTPGQGLQFLFEYFSETQRNKGNFPGRFSGRQFSNSRSEMNVSTLELGDSALYLCASSLREDTEAFFGQGTRLTVV.

This chain connects TRBV19 to TRBJ2-7, with 9 bases aligning to TRBD1. Germline V CDR1 and CDR2: LNHDA, SQIVND (reference sequence). The trim removed 5 bases at V and 2 bases at J, leaving 7 bases unmatched. CDR3 length: 15 residues. CDR3 sequence: CASSPTGGSPYEQYF. The DNA of the CDR3 is TGTGCCAGTAGTCCGACAGGGGGATCTCCCTACGAGCAGTACTTC. The full variable domain, its missing parts supplied by reference TRBV19 and TRBJ2-7, is DGGITQSPKYLFRKEGQNVTLSCEQNLNHDAMYWYRQDPGQGLRLIYYSQIVNDFQKGDIAEGYSVSREKKESFPLTVTSAQKNPTAFYLCASSPTGGSPYEQYFGPGTRLTVT.

This rearrangement joins TRBV9 to TRBJ2-2, with 7 bases matching TRBD1. The trim removed 0 bases at V and 6 bases at J, leaving 14 bases unmatched. This CDR3 has 18 amino acids. Per germline, CDR1 SGDLS and CDR2 YYNGEE. CDR3 bases: TGTGCCAGCAGCGTAGACCCCTCTCCGCGACAGGGTGCCGGGGAGCTGTTTTTT. It yields the protein CASSVDPSPRQGAGELFF. The full variable domain, rest sourced from reference TRBV9 and TRBJ2-2, is DSGVTQTPKHLITATGQRVTLRCSPRSGDLSVYWYQQSLDQGLQFLIQYYNGEERAKGNILERFSAQQFPDLHSELNLSSLELGDSALYFCASSVDPSPRQGAGELFFGEGSRLTVL.

The chain carries TRBV28 and TRBJ2-7; D possibly uses TRBD1 or TRBD2 (6 bases each). The CDR3 length is 14 residues. V was clipped by 6 bases and J by 1 base, with 13 bases between them. Germline V CDR1 and CDR2: MDHEN, SYDVKM. DNA of the CDR3: TGTGCCAGCAGAGGGGGGCTGGAATCCTACGAGCAGTACTTC. Protein product: CASRGGLESYEQYF. The variable domain in full, completed from reference TRBV28 and TRBJ2-7, reads DVKVTQSSRYLVKRTGEKVFLECVQDMDHENMFWYRQDPGLGLRLIYFSYDVKMKEKGDIPEGYSVSREKKERFSLILESASTNQTSMYLCASRGGLESYEQYFGPGTRLTVT.